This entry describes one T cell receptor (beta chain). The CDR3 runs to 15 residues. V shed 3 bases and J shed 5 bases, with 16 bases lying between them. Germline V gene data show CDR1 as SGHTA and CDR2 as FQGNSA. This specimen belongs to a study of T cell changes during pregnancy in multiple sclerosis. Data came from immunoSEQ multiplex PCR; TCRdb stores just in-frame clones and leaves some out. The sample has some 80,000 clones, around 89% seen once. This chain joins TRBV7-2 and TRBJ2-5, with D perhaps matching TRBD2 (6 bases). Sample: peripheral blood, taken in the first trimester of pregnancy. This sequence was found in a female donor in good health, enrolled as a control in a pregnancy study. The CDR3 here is CASSFGTPFSETQYF. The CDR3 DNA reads TGTGCCAGCAGCTTCGGGACTCCCTTTTCCGAGACCCAGTACTTC.